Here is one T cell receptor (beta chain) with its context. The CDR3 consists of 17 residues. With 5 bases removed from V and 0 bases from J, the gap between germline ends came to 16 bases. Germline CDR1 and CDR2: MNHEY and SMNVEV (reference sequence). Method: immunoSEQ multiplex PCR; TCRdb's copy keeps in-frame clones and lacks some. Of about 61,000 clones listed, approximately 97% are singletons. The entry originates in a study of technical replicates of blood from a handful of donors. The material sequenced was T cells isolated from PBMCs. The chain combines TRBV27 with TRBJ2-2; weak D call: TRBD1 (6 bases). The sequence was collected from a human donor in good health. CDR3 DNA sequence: TGTGCCAGCAGTCCCCACCGGACAGCAGCGAACACCGGGGAGCTGTTTTTT. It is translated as CASSPHRTAANTGELFF.